This is a list of T cell receptor beta chains from one sample in a study of T cell repertoires in cytomegalovirus infection. Antigens of these TCRs are unknown. TCRdb re-derived calls from the reads in MiXCR, one entry per CDR3 protein. The table shows approximately 910,000 distinct CDR3 sequences, with approximately 31% occurring only once. The sequencing used cultured CD8+ T cells from PBMCs, collected from culture after CMV antigen stimulation. All receptors come from a human donor in good health (CMV status not recorded). Some clones in this sample may be carry-over from other donors' samples. Both conserved end residues are part of each CDR3. D genes are given only for firm matches. Size values are once, few and many counts, or a class for expanded clones, and some rows have none.

-	TRBV7-2	-	TRBJ1-2	CASSLLQYYGYTF	TGTGCCAGCAGCTTATTACAGTACTATGGCTACACCTTC
few	TRBV7-6	-	TRBJ2-1	CASSLVGGPSYNEQFF	TGTGCCAGCAGCTTAGTGGGGGGGCCCTCCTACAATGAGCAGTTCTTC
few	TRBV7-9	-	TRBJ2-1	CASSFVGLLDEQFF	TGTGCCAGCAGCTTCGTGGGGCTCCTCGATGAGCAGTTCTTC
-	TRBV7-9	-	TRBJ2-2	CASSHLSRSASGELFF	TGTGCCAGCAGCCACTTAAGCCGGTCGGCCTCCGGGGAGCTGTTTTTT
-	TRBV19	-	TRBJ1-1	CASSIFWGNTEAFF	TGTGCCAGTAGTATTTTTTGGGGGAACACTGAAGCTTTCTTT
-	TRBV6-6	-	TRBJ2-5	CASSPRGTQETQYF	TGTGCCAGCAGTCCACGGGGGACACAAGAGACCCAGTACTTC
few	TRBV12-3/TRBV12-4	-	TRBJ1-3	CAERESPISGNTIYF	TGTGCCGAACGAGAGTCGCCGATCTCTGGAAACACCATATATTTT
-	TRBV7-6	-	TRBJ2-5	CASSSADSPRTQYF	TGTGCCAGCAGCTCCGCGGACAGCCCGAGGACCCAGTACTTC
-	TRBV19	-	TRBJ1-1	CASSARPWGMGTEAFF	TGTGCCAGTAGTGCCCGACCGTGGGGGATGGGGACTGAAGCTTTCTTT
-	TRBV19	TRBD1	TRBJ2-1	CASSIGTGGGGTSGNEQFF	TGTGCCAGTAGTATAGGGACAGGGGGGGGAGGCACTTCGGGCAATGAGCAGTTCTTC
once	TRBV11-2	-	TRBJ2-1	CASSLVGPLTFF	TGTGCCAGCAGCTTAGTGGGGCCCCTCACGTTCTTC
many	TRBV7-9	-	TRBJ2-7	CASSLKDKAYEQYF	TGTGCCAGCAGCTTAAAGGACAAAGCCTACGAGCAGTACTTC
few	TRBV19	TRBD2	TRBJ2-3	CASSIERGGSTDTQYF	TGTGCCAGTAGTATAGAACGCGGGGGAAGCACAGATACGCAGTATTTT
few	TRBV7-9	-	TRBJ1-3	CASSLPDSSGNTIYF	TGTGCCAGCAGCTTACCTGACAGCTCTGGAAACACCATATATTTT
-	TRBV25-1	-	TRBJ1-1	CASSEFWEGEAFF	TGTGCCAGCAGTGAATTTTGGGAGGGTGAAGCTTTCTTT
few	TRBV12-5	-	TRBJ2-2	CASGFGLGELFF	TGTGCTAGTGGTTTCGGACTCGGGGAGCTGTTTTTT
-	TRBV24-1	TRBD1	TRBJ1-1	CATSSQGAQGEAFF	TGTGCCACCAGCTCACAGGGGGCGCAGGGTGAAGCTTTCTTT
few	TRBV7-9	TRBD1	TRBJ2-1	CASSFPDRDSYNEQFF	TGTGCCAGCAGCTTCCCCGACAGGGACTCCTACAATGAGCAGTTCTTC
-	TRBV6-2/TRBV6-3	TRBD2	TRBJ2-1	CASSYNGGGEQFF	TGTGCCAGCAGTTACAACGGGGGGGGTGAGCAGTTCTTC